These 12 T cell receptor beta chains share one sample of origin, sequenced in a study of blood T cell repertoires in COVID-19. The protocol was immunoSEQ multiplex PCR, while the TCRdb copy is restricted to in-frame clones and leaves out a portion. The sample has about 83,000 clones; around 90% are singletons. The source material was peripheral blood. These receptor sequences come from a man older than 75 with active or convalescent COVID-19.

The V and J genes are TRBV6-1 and TRBJ2-1; TRBD2 agrees at 9 bases. Germline V lookup: CDR1 MNHNS, CDR2 SASEGT. V lost 3 bases and J lost 4; bases outside the gene matches: 7. The CDR3 contains 16 residues. DNA for the CDR3: TGTGCCAGCAGTGAGGGGACTAGCCTAGCTTACAATGAGCAGTTCTTC. Translation: CASSEGTSLAYNEQFF.

The genes are TRBV5-6 and TRBJ2-7, with a tentative D call TRBD2 (5 bases). Germline CDR1 and CDR2: SGHDT and YYEEEE. There are 15 residues in the CDR3. V was clipped by 2 bases and J by 0 bases, with 12 bases between them. This CDR3 reads CASSFRTGTSYEQYV. As DNA, the CDR3 is TGTGCCAGCAGCTTTAGGACGGGAACCTCCTACGAGCAGTACGTC.

This clone was observed a single time. This chain uses TRBV2 with TRBJ1-1, with a tentative D call TRBD1 (6 bases). The CDR3 length is 12 residues. Between the trimmed V and J ends, which lost 5 bases and 8 bases, there was a span of 12 bases. Per the germline V gene, CDR1 is SNHLY and CDR2 is FYNNEI. The CDR3 spells CASSPWTEEAFF. CDR3 DNA: TGTGCCAGCAGTCCTTGGACAGAGGAAGCTTTCTTT.

V usage is TRBV19 and J usage is TRBJ1-2, with no clear D. With 3 bases removed from V and 4 bases from J, the gap between germline ends came to 12 bases. Per the germline V gene, CDR1 is LNHDA and CDR2 is SQIVND (reference sequence). The CDR3 is 14 amino acids. The chain's CDR3 is CASSIQVPSYGYTF. The CDR3 DNA follows: TGTGCCAGTAGTATTCAGGTGCCTTCCTATGGCTACACCTTC.

This clone showed up just once. This chain joins TRBV29-1 and TRBJ2-7, with D maybe TRBD1 (6 bases). The germline V gene has CDR1 SQVTM and CDR2 ANQGSEA. This CDR3 has 13 amino acids. Trimming took 4 bases from V and 6 from J, leaving 16 bases between them. The CDR3 coding sequence is TGCAGCGTTGCCCGACAGGTTGGAAGCGAGCAGTACGTC. It translates to CSVARQVGSEQYV.

The chain employs TRBV7-2 and TRBJ2-5; 13 nucleotides match TRBD2. Germline V CDR1 and CDR2: SGHTA, FQGNSA. V lost 5 bases to trimming and J lost 5 bases; unmatched junction nucleotides: 14. The CDR3 has 18 amino acids. The CDR3 is CASSHKTRTSGRIETQYF. CDR3 in DNA: TGTGCCAGCAGCCATAAAACAAGGACTAGCGGGAGAATCGAGACCCAGTACTTC.

The rearrangement links TRBV10-2 to TRBJ1-5; 7 nucleotides align to TRBD1. This CDR3 region has 15 residues. The junction had 4 bases not matched to a gene; V was cut back by 5 bases and J by 0 bases. Germline CDR1 reads WSHSY; CDR2 reads SAAADI. CDR3 in DNA: TGCGCCAGCAGTCAGGGGGGATATAGCAATCAGCCCCAGCATTTT. Amino acid sequence: CASSQGGYSNQPQHF.

V usage is TRBV27 and J usage is TRBJ1-6; maybe TRBD1 (5 bases). Germline V gives CDR1 MNHEY, CDR2 SMNVEV (reference sequence). The CDR3 runs to 14 residues. V was pared by 9 bases and J by 6 bases, with 15 bases between. The CDR3 coding sequence is TGTGCCAGTTGGGGCCACAACATTAATTCACCCCTCCACTTT. Residues: CASWGHNINSPLHF.

V is TRBV29-1 and J is TRBJ1-1, with D perhaps TRBD1 (5 bases). The CDR3 consists of 15 residues. The ends were cut back, 3 bases at V and 3 bases at J, with 17 bases in the middle. CDR1 is SQVTM, CDR2 ANQGSEA, per germline. In DNA form, the CDR3 reads TGCAGCGTTGAGGTGGCAGGGCGGTTCTACACTGAAGCTTTCTTT. Its translation: CSVEVAGRFYTEAFF. Using reference TRBV29-1 and TRBJ1-1 for the parts outside the CDR3, the full variable domain is SAVISQKPSRDICQRGTSLTIQCQVDSQVTMMFWYRQQPGQSLTLIATANQGSEATYESGFVIDKFPISRPNLTFSTLTVSNMSPEDSSIYLCSVEVAGRFYTEAFFGQGTRLTVV.

A single count supports this clone. The rearrangement uses TRBV7-2 and TRBJ1-1, with no clear D. V was trimmed by 5 bases and J by 4 bases, leaving 11 bases between them. The CDR3 loop spans 13 amino acids. Germline CDR1 SGHTA, CDR2 FQGNSA. In nucleotides, the CDR3 is TGTGCCAGCAGCCCACCCCCGAGCACTGAAGCTTTCTTT. Its protein is CASSPPPSTEAFF.

This clone was observed a handful of times. The chain has TRBV28 and TRBJ1-1; the D is unclear. The CDR3 spans 11 residues. V lost 6 bases and J lost 1, with 3 bases in between. Germline V lookup: CDR1 MDHEN, CDR2 SYDVKM. This CDR3 is CASSGNTEAFF. CDR3 in DNA: TGTGCCAGCAGCGGGAACACTGAAGCTTTCTTT.

In its sample, this clone was seen a few times. J is TRBJ1-6 and V is TRBV18; D is ambiguous. Looked up from germline, CDR1 is KGHSH and CDR2 is LQKENI. V lost 2 bases, J lost 0 bases, and 11 bases lay in between. This CDR3 has 17 residues. The CDR3 nucleotides read TGTGCCAGCTCACCAATAACGGTGAGCTCCTATAATTCACCCCTCCACTTT. Protein sequence: CASSPITVSSYNSPLHF.